This TCR beta chain came from a study of CD8 T cells in ankylosing spondylitis. Trimming left V 2 bases short and J 0 bases short, with 8 bases between. Germline V gene data show CDR1 as SEHNR and CDR2 as FQNEAQ (reference sequence). This CDR3 is 15 amino acids long. TCRdb fed the 5' RACE reads into MiXCR, producing one record per CDR3 protein. The repertoire holds approximately 520,000 distinct CDR3 sequences, with approximately 5% as singletons. This clonotype has ten or more counts. Its antigen is undetermined. Study observations and caveats: Roughly eight highly homologous variants made up a TCR beta motif that seemed to typify ankylosing spondylitis blood.

The sequence was obtained from a male donor with ankylosing spondylitis. What was sequenced was blood, either unsorted or a sorted T cell fraction (not recorded which). V and J are TRBV7-9 and TRBJ1-3; D call uncertain. This CDR3 reads CASSLNLNSGNTIYF. CDR3 sequence (DNA): TGTGCCAGCAGCTTAAACCTCAACTCTGGAAACACCATATATTTT.